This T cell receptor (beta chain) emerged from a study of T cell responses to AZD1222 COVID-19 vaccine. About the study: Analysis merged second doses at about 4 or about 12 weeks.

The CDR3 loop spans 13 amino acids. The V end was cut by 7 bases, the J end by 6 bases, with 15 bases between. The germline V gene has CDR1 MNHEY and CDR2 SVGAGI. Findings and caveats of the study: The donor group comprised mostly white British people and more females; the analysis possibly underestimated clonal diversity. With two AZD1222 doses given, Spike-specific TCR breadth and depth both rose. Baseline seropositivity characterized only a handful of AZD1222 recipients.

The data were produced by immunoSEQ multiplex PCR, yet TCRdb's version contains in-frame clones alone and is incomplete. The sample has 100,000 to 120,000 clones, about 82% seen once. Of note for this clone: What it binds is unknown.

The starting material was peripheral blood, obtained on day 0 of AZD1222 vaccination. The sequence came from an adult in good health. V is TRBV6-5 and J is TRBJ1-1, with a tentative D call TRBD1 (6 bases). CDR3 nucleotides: TGTGCCAGCATATCCAGGGGAGTCTCTGAAGCTTTCTTT. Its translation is CASISRGVSEAFF.